A selection of T cell receptor beta chains follows, all from one sample in a study of T-cell memory formation after mild COVID-19. TCRdb independently ran MiXCR on the 5' RACE reads; one entry per CDR3 protein. The data show approximately 7,400 distinct CDR3 sequences, 50% to 75% seen once. The source material was PBMCs or a T cell subset sorted from them (not recorded which). The receptor set was obtained from an adult who had mild COVID-19 (a few samples of this study predate the infection). Cell type and time point are not known. The CDR3 runs from the conserved cysteine through the conserved F or W. The D gene is left open where the match is weak. Rows give clone size only sometimes, using once, few, many, or a class for an expanded clone.

14,NA,TRBJ1-2,TRBV7-9,NA,TGTGCCAGCAGCTTGACCGGGACCAACGATGGCTACACCTTC,CASSLTGTNDGYTF
16,NA,TRBJ2-1,TRBV28,medium-sized,TGTGCCAGCAGTTTATTATCGAGGGGATCATACAATGAGCAGTTCTTC,CASSLLSRGSYNEQFF
11,NA,TRBJ2-2,TRBV18,NA,TGTGCCAGCTCAGACACCGGGGAGCTGTTTTTT,CASSDTGELFF
16,TRBD1,TRBJ2-1,TRBV7-3,NA,TGTGCCAGCAGCCTCATGACCGGGACAGGGTTCAATGAGCAGTTCTTC,CASSLMTGTGFNEQFF
16,NA,TRBJ2-6,TRBV4-1,once,TGCGCCAGCAGCCTGCGATCCCGCTCTGGGGCCAACGTCCTGACTTTC,CASSLRSRSGANVLTF
14,TRBD1,TRBJ2-7,TRBV7-9,NA,TGTGCCAGCAGCGCAGGGACAGGGGTCTACGAGCAGTACTTC,CASSAGTGVYEQYF
12,NA,TRBJ2-3,TRBV7-2,once,TGTGCCAGCAGCCCCTATTCGGATACGCAGTATTTT,CASSPYSDTQYF
15,TRBD2,TRBJ2-4,TRBV29-1,few,TGCAGCGTTACCGGACTAGCGGGGCCAGGGGACATTCAGTACTTC,CSVTGLAGPGDIQYF
14,NA,TRBJ2-7,TRBV15,NA,TGTGCCACCAGCAGTCTCAGGGGATCCTACGAGCAGTACTTC,CATSSLRGSYEQYF
16,TRBD2,TRBJ2-3,TRBV5-4,many,TGTGCCAGCAGAGGGGGACTAGCGGTTGGAACAGATACGCAGTATTTT,CASRGGLAVGTDTQYF
16,TRBD1,TRBJ1-5,TRBV6-2/TRBV6-3,medium-sized,TGTGCCAGCAGCATCCGCCGGACAGGGGGCCATCAGCCCCAGCATTTT,CASSIRRTGGHQPQHF
15,NA,TRBJ2-2,TRBV19,medium-sized,TGTGCCAGTAGTTGGACACAGGGATCCACCGGGGAGCTGTTTTTT,CASSWTQGSTGELFF
14,NA,TRBJ2-3,TRBV7-2,NA,TGTGCCAGCAGCTTAGGGAGGGGAGCCGATACGCAGTATTTT,CASSLGRGADTQYF
15,NA,TRBJ1-2,TRBV7-2,once,TGTGCCAGCAGCTTAGTTATATTAGGCGAGTATGGCTACACCTTC,CASSLVILGEYGYTF
13,NA,TRBJ1-3,TRBV3-1,many,TGTGCCAGCAGCCCCTCGGCGGGAAACACCATATATTTT,CASSPSAGNTIYF
15,NA,TRBJ2-7,TRBV6-1,medium-sized,TGTGCCAGCAGTGGAAATAGCGGAAGCTCCTACGAGCAGTACTTC,CASSGNSGSSYEQYF
15,TRBD1,TRBJ1-2,TRBV20-1,medium-sized,TGCAGTGCTAGAGTTCCGACAGGGGGGCACTATGGCTACACCTTC,CSARVPTGGHYGYTF
18,TRBD1,TRBJ1-3,TRBV5-1,medium-sized,TGCGCCAGCAGCCTAACCGGGACAGGGGTTATCTCTGGAAACACCATATATTTT,CASSLTGTGVISGNTIYF
19,NA,TRBJ2-3,TRBV5-1,NA,TGCGCCAGCACCCCGGGACAGGGGGTCCTAGCGGGGGTTACGGATACGCAGTATTTT,CASTPGQGVLAGVTDTQYF
15,TRBD2,TRBJ2-5,TRBV9,many,TGTGCCAGCAGCGTAGGGGGACTAGCGTACGAGACCCAGTACTTC,CASSVGGLAYETQYF
13,NA,TRBJ2-7,TRBV12-3/TRBV12-4,NA,TGTGCCAGCAGTTTGTCAAACTCCTACGAGCAGTACTTC,CASSLSNSYEQYF
15,TRBD1,TRBJ2-1,TRBV13,medium-sized,TGTGCCAGCAGCACTCGGACAGGGGACTACAATGAGCAGTTCTTC,CASSTRTGDYNEQFF
16,NA,TRBJ1-6,TRBV11-2,NA,TGTGCCAGCAGCTCCCGTCTGCGAGGGGGGAATTCACCCCTCCACTTT,CASSSRLRGGNSPLHF
19,TRBD1,TRBJ1-5,TRBV19,NA,TGTGCCAGTAGTAATCGCCTACTCGGGGACAGGGGATTTAATCAGCCCCAGCATTTT,CASSNRLLGDRGFNQPQHF
14,NA,TRBJ2-3,TRBV12-3/TRBV12-4,NA,TGTGCCAGCAGTTTCTGGCAGGGGATAGATACGCAGTATTTT,CASSFWQGIDTQYF
13,NA,TRBJ1-1,TRBV18,many,TGTGCCAGCTCACAGGGTGTGAACACTGAAGCTTTCTTT,CASSQGVNTEAFF
12,NA,TRBJ1-1,TRBV7-2,NA,TGTGCCAGCAGCATAAGTTCCACTGAAGCTTTCTTT,CASSISSTEAFF
13,NA,TRBJ1-3,TRBV18,once,TGTGCCAGCTCACAGGGCGCTGGAAACACCATATATTTT,CASSQGAGNTIYF
13,TRBD2,TRBJ2-7,TRBV7-2,once,TGTGCCAGCAGCTTAGTGGGACTAGCAAGCCAGTACTTC,CASSLVGLASQYF
13,TRBD2,TRBJ2-3,TRBV29-1,NA,TGCAGCGCTCCGGGACTAGCAAAAGATACGCAGTATTTT,CSAPGLAKDTQYF
13,TRBD1,TRBJ2-7,TRBV5-6,NA,TGTGCCAGCAGCGCGGACAGGGTGCGGGAGCAGTACTTC,CASSADRVREQYF
15,TRBD1,TRBJ2-4,TRBV6-2/TRBV6-3,NA,TGTGCCAGCAGTTACGAGGACAGGGGGCTAGACATTCAGTACTTC,CASSYEDRGLDIQYF
13,NA,TRBJ2-2,TRBV7-9,NA,TGTGCCAGCAGCCTACAGGACACCGGGGAGCTGTTTTTT,CASSLQDTGELFF
16,NA,TRBJ2-2,TRBV6-5,medium-sized,TGTGCCAGCAGTTACCTGAGTTCGACGGGGACCGGGGAGCTGTTTTTT,CASSYLSSTGTGELFF
13,NA,TRBJ2-1,TRBV20-1,medium-sized,TGCAGTGCGGGGGTGTCGGCGAACAATGAGCAGTTCTTC,CSAGVSANNEQFF
17,TRBD1,TRBJ1-5,TRBV27,NA,TGTGCCAGCAGTTTAGGGACAGGGGGAAATGGCAATCAGCCCCAGCATTTT,CASSLGTGGNGNQPQHF
16,NA,TRBJ2-5,TRBV4-2,NA,TGTGCCAGCAGCCCCGACCGGGGAAGGTACCAAGAGACCCAGTACTTC,CASSPDRGRYQETQYF
13,NA,TRBJ2-1,TRBV24-1,NA,TGTGCCACCAGTGAGGTGGCGTGGGATGAGCAGTTCTTC,CATSEVAWDEQFF
9,NA,TRBJ2-3,TRBV7-3,medium-sized,TGTGCCAGCCCAGACAGCCCTGACTTT,CASPDSPDF
14,NA,TRBJ2-2,TRBV5-1,NA,TGCGCCAGCAGGGTCCGGGGAAACACCGGGGAGCTGTTTTTT,CASRVRGNTGELFF
14,TRBD2,TRBJ2-5,TRBV7-2,NA,TGTGCCAGCAGCTTCGGACTGACTAGCGAGACCCAGTACTTC,CASSFGLTSETQYF
15,TRBD1,TRBJ2-7,TRBV12-3/TRBV12-4,NA,TGTGCCAGCAGTTTTGGGACAGGGGTTGGTAACGAGCAGTACTTC,CASSFGTGVGNEQYF
16,TRBD1,TRBJ1-2,TRBV15,NA,TGTGCCACCAGCAGAGAAGGACAGGAAGCCAACTATGGCTACACCTTC,CATSREGQEANYGYTF
16,TRBD2,TRBJ2-3,TRBV5-1,NA,TGCGCCAGCAGCTCTGTACTAGCGGGGGGTTCAGATACGCAGTATTTT,CASSSVLAGGSDTQYF
17,TRBD2,TRBJ2-7,TRBV7-8,NA,TGTGCCAGCAGCTCGCATGGGAGGACTAGCGGGAGCTACGAGCAGTACTTC,CASSSHGRTSGSYEQYF
13,NA,TRBJ2-3,TRBV5-1,NA,TGCGCCAGCAGCTTGGCCACTACAGATACGCAGTATTTT,CASSLATTDTQYF
14,NA,TRBJ2-5,TRBV29-1,NA,TGCAGCGTTGAAATTCTTGGAGGGCTAGAGACCCAGTACTTC,CSVEILGGLETQYF
14,TRBD2,TRBJ2-2,TRBV7-8,NA,TGTGCCTCGATAGCGGGGGCTAACACCGGGGAGCTGTTTTTT,CASIAGANTGELFF
17,NA,TRBJ2-3,TRBV15,medium-sized,TGTGCCACCAGCAGCCTACCGAGGGGCTTGAGGACAGATACGCAGTATTTT,CATSSLPRGLRTDTQYF
15,TRBD1,TRBJ1-1,TRBV10-3,medium-sized,TGTGCCATCAGTGATTCCCGGACAGGGGTCACTGAAGCTTTCTTT,CAISDSRTGVTEAFF